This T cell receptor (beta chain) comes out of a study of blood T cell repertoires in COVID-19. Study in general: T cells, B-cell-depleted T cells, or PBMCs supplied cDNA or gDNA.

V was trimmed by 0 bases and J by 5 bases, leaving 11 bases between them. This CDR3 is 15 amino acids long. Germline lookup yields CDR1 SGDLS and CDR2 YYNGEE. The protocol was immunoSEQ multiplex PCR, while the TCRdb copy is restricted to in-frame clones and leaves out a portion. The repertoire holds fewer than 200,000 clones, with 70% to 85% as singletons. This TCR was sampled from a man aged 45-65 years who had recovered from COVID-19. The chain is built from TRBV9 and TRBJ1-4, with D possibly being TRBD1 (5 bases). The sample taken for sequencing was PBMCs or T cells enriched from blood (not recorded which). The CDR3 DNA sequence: TGTGCCAGCAGCGTAGTTCCAGGGTTGAATGAAAAACTGTTTTTT. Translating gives CASSVVPGLNEKLFF.